This T cell receptor beta chain comes out of a study of T-cell memory formation after mild COVID-19. The TCR alpha and TCR beta cDNA libraries, bearing sample barcodes and UMIs, were generated by 5'RACE using constant-segment primers. TCRdb independently ran MiXCR on the 5' RACE reads; one entry per CDR3 protein. Of around 200,000 distinct CDR3 sequences in the sample, 18% were seen once. A remark on this clonotype: Its antigen is undetermined.

Whole-study findings and limits: Some clones that responded were present in memory (sampled pre-infection), which suggests cross-reactive memory joined.

The germline V and J ends were trimmed by 3 bases and 7 bases, with 12 bases remaining between them. The CDR3 has 13 amino acids. Germline loops: CDR1 SEHNR, CDR2 FQNEAQ (reference sequence). The V gene is TRBV7-9, the J gene TRBJ1-2; tentative D call: TRBD1 (5 bases). The TCR originated in a man in his late teens or twenties who had mild COVID-19 (a few samples of this study predate the infection). Cell type and time point are not known. The sample consisted of PBMCs or a T cell subset sorted from them (not recorded which). The DNA of the CDR3 is TGTGCCAGCAGCTTGCCCAGGGAAAGTGGCTACACCTTC. It specifies CASSLPRESGYTF.